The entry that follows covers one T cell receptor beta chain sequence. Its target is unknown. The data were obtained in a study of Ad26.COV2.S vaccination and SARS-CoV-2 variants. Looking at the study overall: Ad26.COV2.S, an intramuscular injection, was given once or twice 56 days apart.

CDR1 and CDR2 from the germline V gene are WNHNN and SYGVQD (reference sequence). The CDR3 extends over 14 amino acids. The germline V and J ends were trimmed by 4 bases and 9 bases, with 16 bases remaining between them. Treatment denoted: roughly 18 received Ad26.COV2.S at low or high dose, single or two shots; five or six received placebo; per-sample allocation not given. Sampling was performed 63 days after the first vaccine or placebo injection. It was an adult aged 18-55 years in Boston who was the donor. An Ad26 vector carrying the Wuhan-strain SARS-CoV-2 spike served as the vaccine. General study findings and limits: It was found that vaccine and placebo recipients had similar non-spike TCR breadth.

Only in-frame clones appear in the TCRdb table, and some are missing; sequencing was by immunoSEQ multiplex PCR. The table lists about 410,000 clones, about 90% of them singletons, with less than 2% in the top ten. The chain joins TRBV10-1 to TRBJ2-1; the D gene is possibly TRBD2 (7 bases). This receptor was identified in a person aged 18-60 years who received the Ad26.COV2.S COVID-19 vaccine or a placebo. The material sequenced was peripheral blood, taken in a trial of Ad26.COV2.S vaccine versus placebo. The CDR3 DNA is TGCGCCAGCAGTGCAATAACAAGGGGGGGTGAGCAGTTCTTC. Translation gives CASSAITRGGEQFF.